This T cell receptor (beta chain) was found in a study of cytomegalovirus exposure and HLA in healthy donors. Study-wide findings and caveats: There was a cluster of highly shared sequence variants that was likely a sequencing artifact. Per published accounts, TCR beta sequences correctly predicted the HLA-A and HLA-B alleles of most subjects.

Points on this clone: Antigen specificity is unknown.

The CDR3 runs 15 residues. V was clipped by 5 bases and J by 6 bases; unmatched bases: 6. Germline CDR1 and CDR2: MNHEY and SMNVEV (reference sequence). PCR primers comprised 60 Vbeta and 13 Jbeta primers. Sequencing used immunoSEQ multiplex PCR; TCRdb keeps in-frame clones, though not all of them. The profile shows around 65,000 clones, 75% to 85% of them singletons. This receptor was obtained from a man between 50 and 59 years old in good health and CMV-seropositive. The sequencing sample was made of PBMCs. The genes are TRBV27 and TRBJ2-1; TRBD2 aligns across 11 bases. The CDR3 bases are TGTGCCAGCAGTCCAACTAGCGGGGGACGCAATGAGCAGTTCTTC. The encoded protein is CASSPTSGGRNEQFF.